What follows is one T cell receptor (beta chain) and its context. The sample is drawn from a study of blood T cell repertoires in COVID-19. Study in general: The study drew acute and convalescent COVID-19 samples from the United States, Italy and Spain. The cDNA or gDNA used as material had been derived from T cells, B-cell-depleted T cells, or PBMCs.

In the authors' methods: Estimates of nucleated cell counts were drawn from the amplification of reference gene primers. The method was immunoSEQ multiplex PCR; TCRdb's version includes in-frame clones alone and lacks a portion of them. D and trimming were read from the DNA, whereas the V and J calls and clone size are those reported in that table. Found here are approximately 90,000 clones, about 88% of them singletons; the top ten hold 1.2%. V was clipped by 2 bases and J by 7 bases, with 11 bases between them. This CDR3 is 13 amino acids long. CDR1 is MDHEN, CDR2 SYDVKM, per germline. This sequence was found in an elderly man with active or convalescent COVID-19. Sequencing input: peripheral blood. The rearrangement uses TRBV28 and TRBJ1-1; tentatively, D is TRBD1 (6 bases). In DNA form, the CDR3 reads TGTGCCAGCAGTTTACCAGGGGCGAATGAAGCTTTCTTT. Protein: CASSLPGANEAFF. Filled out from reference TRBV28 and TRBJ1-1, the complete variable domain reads DVKVTQSSRYLVKRTGEKVFLECVQDMDHENMFWYRQDPGLGLRLIYFSYDVKMKEKGDIPEGYSVSREKKERFSLILESASTNQTSMYLCASSLPGANEAFFGQGTRLTVV.